This is a list of T cell receptor beta chains from one sample in a study of CD8 T cells in Susac syndrome. TCRdb passed the immunoSEQ multiplex PCR reads through MiXCR, listing each CDR3 protein once. The table shows 250,000 to 300,000 distinct CDR3 sequences, with roughly 85% occurring only once. Sequenced input: CD8+ T cells from PBMCs. These receptors all stem from a human donor with multiple sclerosis. Both conserved end residues are part of each CDR3. A D gene is named only where the DNA matches it firmly. Not all rows give a size; the values are once, few, many and, for expanded clones, a class.

clone_size | j_call | d_call | v_call | cdr3_aa | cdr3_nt
NA | TRBJ2-1 | NA | TRBV11-2 | CASSLGGARDSYNEQFF | TGTGCCAGCAGCTTAGGGGGGGCCCGGGACTCATACAATGAGCAGTTCTTC
NA | TRBJ2-7 | TRBD2 | TRBV9 | CASSPISSGDPYEQYF | TGTGCCAGCAGCCCAATCTCAAGCGGGGATCCCTACGAGCAGTACTTC
NA | TRBJ2-7 | TRBD1 | TRBV29-1 | CSVEGTGGNERYF | TGCAGCGTTGAAGGGACAGGGGGTAACGAGCGGTACTTC
NA | TRBJ2-7 | TRBD2 | TRBV28 | CASSSWTSGSSYEQYF | TGTGCCAGCAGTTCGTGGACTAGCGGGAGCTCCTACGAGCAGTACTTC
once | TRBJ1-2 | TRBD1 | TRBV28 | CASSQTGSNYGYTF | TGTGCCAGCAGTCAGACAGGGTCTAACTATGGCTACACCTTC
NA | TRBJ2-1 | TRBD1 | TRBV5-6 | CASSGRDRAYNEQFF | TGTGCCAGCAGCGGCCGGGACAGGGCCTACAATGAGCAGTTCTTC
NA | TRBJ2-3 | TRBD2 | TRBV28 | CASSQWETLRAGETDTQYF | TGTGCCAGCAGCCAATGGGAAACTCTGCGAGCGGGAGAGACAGATACGCAGTATTTT
NA | TRBJ2-2 | NA | TRBV4-3 | CASSQDFGGNTGELFF | TGCGCCAGCAGCCAAGATTTTGGGGGGAACACCGGGGAGCTGTTTTTT
NA | TRBJ2-1 | NA | TRBV10-3 | CAIDWRGRGYNEQFF | TGTGCCATCGATTGGCGGGGCAGGGGATACAATGAGCAGTTCTTC
NA | TRBJ1-2 | TRBD1 | TRBV19 | CASSMVQGVNYGYTF | TGTGCCAGTAGTATGGTGCAGGGGGTTAACTATGGCTACACCTTC
once | TRBJ2-1 | TRBD2 | TRBV28 | CASSLASGSLWEQFF | TGTGCCAGCAGTTTGGCTAGCGGGAGTCTATGGGAGCAGTTCTTC
NA | TRBJ2-1 | TRBD2 | TRBV4-3 | CASSPRERGAYNEQFF | TGCGCCAGCAGCCCCAGAGAGCGGGGTGCCTACAATGAGCAGTTCTTC
NA | TRBJ2-2 | NA | TRBV4-3 | CASSQDGGTVGELFF | TGCGCCAGCAGCCAAGACGGCGGGACGGTCGGGGAGCTGTTTTTT
NA | TRBJ1-2 | NA | TRBV6-2/TRBV6-3 | CASSYSGVGGYTF | TGTGCCAGCAGTTACTCCGGGGTCGGAGGCTACACCTTC